Listed below are T cell receptor beta chains from one sample, sequenced in a study of T cells in localized non-small cell lung cancer. The protocol was immunoSEQ multiplex PCR, while the TCRdb copy is restricted to in-frame clones and leaves out a portion. The sample gives several thousand clones, about 30% of which show up once; roughly 8.5% is in the top ten. The sample in question was lung tumor tissue, obtained before any cancer treatment. These TCRs come from a man aged 40 to 69 with stage I lung adenocarcinoma. The CDR3 runs from the conserved cysteine through the conserved F or W. D genes are given only for firm matches.

TRBD1,TRBV19,CASSTLAQGGEAFF
-,TRBV4-1,CASSQRGASGANVLTF
-,TRBV11-3,CASSLNGGETDTQYF
TRBD2,TRBV11-3,CASSLGLAGGKSTQYF
-,TRBV11-3,CASSARELNTEAFF
TRBD1,TRBV6-8,CASRGQPQETQYF
TRBD1,TRBV6-9,CASRDDRGDYGYTF
TRBD1,TRBV6-8,CASSYGTGTEAFF
-,TRBV14,CASSQGGGNYGYTF
-,TRBV11-3,CASSLDMGAGDQFF
-,TRBV19,CASNLQGEVEAFF
TRBD2,TRBV2,CASRRDLAGVRETQYF
-,TRBV27,CASSFIGGGGDGYTF